The clone carrying this T cell receptor beta chain was counted a few times. These data belong to a study of cytomegalovirus exposure and HLA in healthy donors. PCR primers comprised 60 Vbeta and 13 Jbeta primers. The data were produced by immunoSEQ multiplex PCR, yet TCRdb's version contains in-frame clones alone and is incomplete. Of 120,000 to 150,000 clones in the sample, 77% were seen once. This clonotype was sampled from a woman aged 50 to 60 in good health and CMV-seronegative. The sample consisted of PBMCs.

The CDR3 region has the DNA TGTGCCATAGCGGGGGGTCCCAATGAGCAGTTCTTC. Encoded protein: CAIAGGPNEQFF. The chain employs TRBV10-3 and TRBJ2-1; 9 bases line up with TRBD2. Germline assignment: CDR1 ENHRY and CDR2 SYGVKD. Trimming cost V 9 bases and J 6 bases; bases outside gene matches: 3. This CDR3 region has 12 residues.